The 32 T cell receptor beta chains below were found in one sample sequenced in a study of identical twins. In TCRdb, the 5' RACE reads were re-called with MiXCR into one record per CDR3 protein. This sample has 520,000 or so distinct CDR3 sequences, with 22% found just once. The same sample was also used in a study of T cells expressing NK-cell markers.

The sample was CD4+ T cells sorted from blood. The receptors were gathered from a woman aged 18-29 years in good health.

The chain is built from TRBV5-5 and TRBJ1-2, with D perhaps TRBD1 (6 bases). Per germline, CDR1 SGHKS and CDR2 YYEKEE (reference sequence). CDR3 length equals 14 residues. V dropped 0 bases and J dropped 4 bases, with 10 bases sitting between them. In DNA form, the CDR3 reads TGTGCCAGCAGCTTGGTAGGGGGGGTCTATGGCTACACCTTC. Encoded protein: CASSLVGGVYGYTF.

CDR3 amino acids: CASGGTSGPVDTQYF. The CDR3 bases are TGCGCCAGCGGGGGGACTAGCGGGCCGGTGGATACGCAGTATTTT. The genes are TRBV5-1 and TRBJ2-3; TRBD2 matches 12 bases. This CDR3 has 15 amino acids. Unmatched junction bases numbered 9, after V lost 7 bases and J lost 6 bases. Looked up from germline, CDR1 is SGHRS and CDR2 is YFSETQ.

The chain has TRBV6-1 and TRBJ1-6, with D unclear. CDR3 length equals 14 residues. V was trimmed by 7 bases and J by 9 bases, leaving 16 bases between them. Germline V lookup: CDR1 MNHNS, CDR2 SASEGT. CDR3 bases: TGTGCCAGCACCCCCGGTTCTGGGGTTTCACCCCTCCACTTT. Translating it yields CASTPGSGVSPLHF.

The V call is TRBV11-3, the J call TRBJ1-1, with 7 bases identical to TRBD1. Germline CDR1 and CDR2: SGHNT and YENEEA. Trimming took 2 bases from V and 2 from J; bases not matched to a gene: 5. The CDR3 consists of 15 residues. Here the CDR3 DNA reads TGTGCCAGCAGCTTACGGGACAGAACAAACACTGAAGCTTTCTTT. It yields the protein CASSLRDRTNTEAFF.

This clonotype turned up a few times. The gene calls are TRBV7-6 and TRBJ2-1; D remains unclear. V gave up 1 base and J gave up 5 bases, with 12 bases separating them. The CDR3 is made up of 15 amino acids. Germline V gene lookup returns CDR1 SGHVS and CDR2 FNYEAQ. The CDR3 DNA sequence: TGTGCCAGCAGCTTAGACGGGCAGGTCGACAATGAGCAGTTCTTC. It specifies CASSLDGQVDNEQFF.

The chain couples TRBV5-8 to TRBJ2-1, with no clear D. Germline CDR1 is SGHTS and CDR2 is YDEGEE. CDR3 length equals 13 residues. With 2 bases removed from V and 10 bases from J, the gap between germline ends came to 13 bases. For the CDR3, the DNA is TGTGCCAGCAGCTTTGGGCCCTGGAAGGAGCAGTTCTTC. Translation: CASSFGPWKEQFF.

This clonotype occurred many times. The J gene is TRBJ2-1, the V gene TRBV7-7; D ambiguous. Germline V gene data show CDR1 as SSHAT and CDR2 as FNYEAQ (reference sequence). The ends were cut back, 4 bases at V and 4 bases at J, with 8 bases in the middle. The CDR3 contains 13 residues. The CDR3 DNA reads TGTGCCAGCAGCTCGGACCGTTACAATGAGCAGTTCTTC. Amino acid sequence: CASSSDRYNEQFF.

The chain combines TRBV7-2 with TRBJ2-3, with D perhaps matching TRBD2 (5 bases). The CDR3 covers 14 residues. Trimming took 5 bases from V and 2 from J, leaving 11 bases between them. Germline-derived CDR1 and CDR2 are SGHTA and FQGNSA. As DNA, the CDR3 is TGTGCCAGCAGCCGTAGCGAGGTCACAGATACGCAGTATTTT. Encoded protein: CASSRSEVTDTQYF.

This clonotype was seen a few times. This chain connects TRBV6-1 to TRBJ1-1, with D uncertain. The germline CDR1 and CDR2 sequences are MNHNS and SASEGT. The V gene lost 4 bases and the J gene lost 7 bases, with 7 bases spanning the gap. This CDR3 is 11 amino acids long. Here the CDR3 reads CASSGVSEAFF. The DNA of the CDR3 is TGTGCCAGCAGTGGGGTCAGTGAAGCTTTCTTT.

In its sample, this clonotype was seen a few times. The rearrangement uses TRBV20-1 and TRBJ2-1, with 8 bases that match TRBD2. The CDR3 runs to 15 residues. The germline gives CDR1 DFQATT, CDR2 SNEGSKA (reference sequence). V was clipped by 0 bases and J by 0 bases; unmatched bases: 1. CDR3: CSAREGTSSYNEQFF. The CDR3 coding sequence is TGCAGTGCTAGAGAAGGGACTAGCTCCTACAATGAGCAGTTCTTC.

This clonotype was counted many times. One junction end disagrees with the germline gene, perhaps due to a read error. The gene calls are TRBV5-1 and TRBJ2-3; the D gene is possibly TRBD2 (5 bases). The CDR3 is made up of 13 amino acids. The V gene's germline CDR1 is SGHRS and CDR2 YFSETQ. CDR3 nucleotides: TGCGCCAGCAGATTGGACTGGGCAGATACGCAGTATTTT. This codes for CASRLDWADTQYF.

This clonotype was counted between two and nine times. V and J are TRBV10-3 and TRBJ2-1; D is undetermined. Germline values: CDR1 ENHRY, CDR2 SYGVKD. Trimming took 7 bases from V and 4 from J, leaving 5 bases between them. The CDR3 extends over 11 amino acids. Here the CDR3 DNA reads TGTGCCATCAAAGGATACAATGAGCAGTTCTTC. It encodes CAIKGYNEQFF.

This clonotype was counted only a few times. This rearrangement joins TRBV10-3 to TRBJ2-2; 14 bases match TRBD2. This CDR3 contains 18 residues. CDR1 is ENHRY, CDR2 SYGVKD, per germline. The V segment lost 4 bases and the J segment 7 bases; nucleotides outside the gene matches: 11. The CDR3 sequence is CAISAAGTSGSYGGELFF. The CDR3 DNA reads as TGTGCCATCAGTGCCGCCGGGACTAGCGGGAGTTATGGCGGGGAGCTGTTTTTT.

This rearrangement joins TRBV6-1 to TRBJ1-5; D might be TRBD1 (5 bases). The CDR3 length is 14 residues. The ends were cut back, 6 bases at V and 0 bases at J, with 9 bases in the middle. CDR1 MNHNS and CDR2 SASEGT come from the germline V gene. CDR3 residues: CASRGTSSNQPQHF. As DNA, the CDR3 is TGTGCCAGCAGAGGGACCTCTAGCAATCAGCCCCAGCATTTT.

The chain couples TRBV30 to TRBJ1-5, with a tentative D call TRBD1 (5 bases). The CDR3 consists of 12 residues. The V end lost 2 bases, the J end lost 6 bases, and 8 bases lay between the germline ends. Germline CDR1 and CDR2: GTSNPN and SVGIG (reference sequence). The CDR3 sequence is CAWSPGTQPQHF. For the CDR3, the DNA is TGTGCCTGGAGTCCCGGGACTCAGCCCCAGCATTTT.

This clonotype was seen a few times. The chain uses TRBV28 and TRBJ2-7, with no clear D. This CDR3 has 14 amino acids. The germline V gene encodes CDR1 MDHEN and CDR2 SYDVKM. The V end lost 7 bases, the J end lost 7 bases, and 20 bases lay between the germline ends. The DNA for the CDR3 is TGTGCCAGCACGCCCCCCGGTGAGGCGAGGGAGCAGTACTTC. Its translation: CASTPPGEAREQYF.

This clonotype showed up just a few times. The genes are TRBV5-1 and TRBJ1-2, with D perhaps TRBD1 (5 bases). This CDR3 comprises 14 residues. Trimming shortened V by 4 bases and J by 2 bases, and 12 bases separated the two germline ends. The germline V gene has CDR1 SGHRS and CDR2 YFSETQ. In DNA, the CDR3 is TGCGCCAGCAGCGGAGGGACCGCGAACTATGGCTACACCTTC. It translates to CASSGGTANYGYTF.

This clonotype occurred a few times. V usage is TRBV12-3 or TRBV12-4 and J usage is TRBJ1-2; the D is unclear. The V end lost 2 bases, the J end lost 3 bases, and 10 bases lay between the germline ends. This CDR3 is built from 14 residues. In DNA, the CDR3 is TGTGCCAGCAGTTTATTGGGAGGGTACTATGGCTACACCTTC. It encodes CASSLLGGYYGYTF.

CDR3 in amino acids: CSASGRRSSYNEQFF. The CDR3 region has the DNA TGCAGTGCTAGCGGGAGGAGGAGCTCCTACAATGAGCAGTTCTTC. The chain recombines TRBV20-1 with TRBJ2-1, with 7 nucleotides matching TRBD2. Looked up from germline, CDR1 is DFQATT and CDR2 is SNEGSKA (reference sequence). This CDR3 is built from 15 residues. Unmatched junction bases numbered 5, after V lost 3 bases and J lost 0 bases.

CDR3 DNA sequence: TGTGCCAGCAGCTTAGTAGCGGGAGGGTATCTTGAGCAGTTCTTC. This encodes CASSLVAGGYLEQFF. The V gene is TRBV7-8, the J gene TRBJ2-1; 11 bases are shared with TRBD2. V lost 1 base to trimming and J lost 9 bases; unmatched junction nucleotides: 5. Germline assignment: CDR1 SGHVS and CDR2 FQNEAQ. This CDR3 contains 15 residues.

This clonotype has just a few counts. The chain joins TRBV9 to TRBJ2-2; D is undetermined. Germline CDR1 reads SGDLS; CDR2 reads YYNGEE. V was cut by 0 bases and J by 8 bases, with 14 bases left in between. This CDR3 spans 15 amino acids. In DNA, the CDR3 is TGTGCCAGCAGCGTAGAAGGGCACCGGGTGGGGGAGCTGTTTTTT. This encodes CASSVEGHRVGELFF.

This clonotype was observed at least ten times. In DNA, the CDR3 is TGTGCCAGCAGTTACTTGGGTTTGGGCACTGAAGCTTTCTTT. As protein: CASSYLGLGTEAFF. The chain carries TRBV6-5 and TRBJ1-1; D not certain. This CDR3 spans 14 amino acids. CDR1 is MNHEY, CDR2 SVGAGI, per germline. The V end was cut by 1 base, the J end by 4 bases, with 10 bases between.

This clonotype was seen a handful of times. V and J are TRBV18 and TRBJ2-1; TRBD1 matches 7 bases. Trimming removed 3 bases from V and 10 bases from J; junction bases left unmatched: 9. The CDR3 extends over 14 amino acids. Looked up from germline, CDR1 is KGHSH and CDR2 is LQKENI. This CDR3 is CASSPIGQATEQFF. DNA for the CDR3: TGTGCCAGCTCACCTATAGGACAGGCTACCGAGCAGTTCTTC. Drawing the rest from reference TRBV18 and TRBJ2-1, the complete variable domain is NAGVMQNPRHLVRRRGQEARLRCSPMKGHSHVYWYRQLPEEGLKFMVYLQKENIIDESGMPKERFSAEFPKEGPSILRIQQVVRGDSAAYFCASSPIGQATEQFFGPGTRLTVL.

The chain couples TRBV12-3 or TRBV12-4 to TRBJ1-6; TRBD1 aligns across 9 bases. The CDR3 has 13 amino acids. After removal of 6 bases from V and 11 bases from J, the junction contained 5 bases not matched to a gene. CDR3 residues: CASRTGGRAPLHF. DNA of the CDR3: TGTGCCAGCAGGACAGGGGGTAGGGCACCCCTCCACTTT.

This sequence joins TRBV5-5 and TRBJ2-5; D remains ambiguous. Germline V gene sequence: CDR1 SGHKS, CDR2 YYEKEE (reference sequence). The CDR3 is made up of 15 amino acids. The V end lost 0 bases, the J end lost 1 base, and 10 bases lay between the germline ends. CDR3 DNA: TGTGCCAGCAGCTTGGTGCCCACCTTCCAAGAGACCCAGTACTTC. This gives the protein CASSLVPTFQETQYF.

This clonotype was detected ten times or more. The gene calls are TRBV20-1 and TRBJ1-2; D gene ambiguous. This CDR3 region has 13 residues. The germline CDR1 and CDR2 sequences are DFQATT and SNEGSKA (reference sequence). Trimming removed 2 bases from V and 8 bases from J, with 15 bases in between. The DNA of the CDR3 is TGCAGTGCTAGAACCGGCTCCCGAAAGGGCTACACCTTC. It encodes CSARTGSRKGYTF.

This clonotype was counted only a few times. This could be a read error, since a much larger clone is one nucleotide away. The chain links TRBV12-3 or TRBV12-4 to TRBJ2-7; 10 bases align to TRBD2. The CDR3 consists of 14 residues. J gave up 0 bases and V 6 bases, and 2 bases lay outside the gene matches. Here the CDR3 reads CASSSSGGSYEQYF. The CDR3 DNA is TGTGCCAGCAGCTCTAGCGGGGGCTCCTACGAGCAGTACTTC.

In DNA, the CDR3 is TGCAGTGCTAGCGGGAGGGCTCTATACGAGCAGTACTTC. Residues: CSASGRALYEQYF. The chain couples TRBV20-1 to TRBJ2-7; 8 positions match TRBD2. J gave up 4 bases and V 3 bases, and 5 bases lay outside the gene matches. CDR3 length: 13 amino acids. Germline CDR1 and CDR2: DFQATT and SNEGSKA (reference sequence).

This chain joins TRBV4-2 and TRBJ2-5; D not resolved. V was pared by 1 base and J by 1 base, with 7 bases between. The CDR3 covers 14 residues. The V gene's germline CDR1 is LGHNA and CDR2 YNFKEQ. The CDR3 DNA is TGTGCCAGCAGCCAAGTTGACCGCCAAGAGACCCAGTACTTC. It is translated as CASSQVDRQETQYF.

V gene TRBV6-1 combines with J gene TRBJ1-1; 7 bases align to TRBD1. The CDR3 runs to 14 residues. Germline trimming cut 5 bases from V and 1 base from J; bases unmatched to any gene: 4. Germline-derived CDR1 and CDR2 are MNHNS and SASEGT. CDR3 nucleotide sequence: TGTGCCAGCAGTCCCGGGGACAGGAACACTGAAGCTTTCTTT. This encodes CASSPGDRNTEAFF.

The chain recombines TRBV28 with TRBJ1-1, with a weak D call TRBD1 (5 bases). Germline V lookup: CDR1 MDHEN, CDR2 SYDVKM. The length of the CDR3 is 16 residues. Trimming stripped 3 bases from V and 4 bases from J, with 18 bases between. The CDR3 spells CASSFDSFVYSTEAFF. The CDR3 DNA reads TGTGCCAGCAGTTTCGACAGTTTTGTATACAGCACTGAAGCTTTCTTT.

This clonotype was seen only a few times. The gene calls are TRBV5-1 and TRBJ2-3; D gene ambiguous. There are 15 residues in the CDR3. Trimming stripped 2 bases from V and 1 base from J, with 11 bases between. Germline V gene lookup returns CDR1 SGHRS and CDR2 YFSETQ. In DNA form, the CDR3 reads TGCGCCAGCAGCTTCGGTCCCGCAGGCACAGATACGCAGTATTTT. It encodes CASSFGPAGTDTQYF.